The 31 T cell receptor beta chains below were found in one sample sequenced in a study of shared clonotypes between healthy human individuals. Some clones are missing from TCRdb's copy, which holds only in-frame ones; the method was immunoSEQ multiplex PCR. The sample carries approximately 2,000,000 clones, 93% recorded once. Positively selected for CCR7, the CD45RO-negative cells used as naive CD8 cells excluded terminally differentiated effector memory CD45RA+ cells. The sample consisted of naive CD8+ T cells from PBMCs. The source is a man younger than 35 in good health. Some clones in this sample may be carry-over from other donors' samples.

CDR3 sequence: CASSQYRGRLAVSTDTQYF. CDR3 sequence (DNA): TGTGCCAGTAGTCAATACAGGGGAAGGTTGGCGGTTAGCACAGATACGCAGTATTTT. The chain uses TRBV19 and TRBJ2-3; TRBD1 agrees at 7 bases. Trimming took 5 bases from V and 0 from J; bases not matched to a gene: 17. This CDR3 region has 19 residues. Germline CDR1 LNHDA, CDR2 SQIVND (reference sequence).

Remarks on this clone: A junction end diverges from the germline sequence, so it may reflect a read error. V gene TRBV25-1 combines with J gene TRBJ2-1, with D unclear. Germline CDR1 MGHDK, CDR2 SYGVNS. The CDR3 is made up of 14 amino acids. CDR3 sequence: CASTEYGRYNEQFF. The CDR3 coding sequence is TGTGCCAGCACTGAATATGGAAGGTACAATGAGCAGTTCTTC. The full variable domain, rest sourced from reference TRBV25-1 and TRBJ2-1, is EADIYQTPRYLVIGTGKKITLECSQTMGHDKMYWYQQDPGMELHLIHYSYGVNSTEKGDLSSESTVSRIRTEHFPLTLESARPSHTSQYLCASTEYGRYNEQFFGPGTRLTVL.

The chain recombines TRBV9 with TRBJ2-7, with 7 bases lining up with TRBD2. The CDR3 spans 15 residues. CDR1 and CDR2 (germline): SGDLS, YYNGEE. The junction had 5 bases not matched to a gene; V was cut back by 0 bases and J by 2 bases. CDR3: CASSVDGTIPYEQYF. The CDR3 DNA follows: TGTGCCAGCAGCGTAGATGGGACTATCCCCTACGAGCAGTACTTC. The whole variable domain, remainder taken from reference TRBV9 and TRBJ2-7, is DSGVTQTPKHLITATGQRVTLRCSPRSGDLSVYWYQQSLDQGLQFLIQYYNGEERAKGNILERFSAQQFPDLHSELNLSSLELGDSALYFCASSVDGTIPYEQYFGPGTRLTVT.

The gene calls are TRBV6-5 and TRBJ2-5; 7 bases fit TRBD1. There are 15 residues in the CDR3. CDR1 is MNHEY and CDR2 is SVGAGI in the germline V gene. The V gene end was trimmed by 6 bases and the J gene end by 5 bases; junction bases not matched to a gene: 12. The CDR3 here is CASSLTTGRRETQYF. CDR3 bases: TGTGCCAGCAGCCTCACGACAGGGAGAAGGGAGACCCAGTACTTC.

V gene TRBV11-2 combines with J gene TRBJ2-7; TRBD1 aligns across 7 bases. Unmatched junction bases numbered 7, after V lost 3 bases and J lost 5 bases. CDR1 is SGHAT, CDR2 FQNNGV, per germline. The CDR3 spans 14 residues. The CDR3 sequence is CASSFVTGYNEQYF. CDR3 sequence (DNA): TGTGCCAGCAGCTTCGTGACAGGGTACAACGAGCAGTACTTC.

CDR3 region: CASSMGDGNTEAFF. CDR3 in DNA: TGTGCCAGTAGTATGGGGGACGGGAACACTGAAGCTTTCTTT. V usage is TRBV19 and J usage is TRBJ1-1; TRBD1 might be the D (5 bases). The CDR3 consists of 14 residues. CDR1 is LNHDA and CDR2 is SQIVND in the germline V gene (reference sequence). The ends were cut back, 3 bases at V and 1 base at J, with 9 bases in the middle.

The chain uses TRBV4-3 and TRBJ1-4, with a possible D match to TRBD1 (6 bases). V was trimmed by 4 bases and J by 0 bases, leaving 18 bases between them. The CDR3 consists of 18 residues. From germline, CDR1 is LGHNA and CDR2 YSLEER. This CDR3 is CASSLSSGQVTTNEKLFF. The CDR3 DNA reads TGCGCCAGCAGCCTATCGTCGGGACAAGTAACAACTAATGAAAAACTGTTTTTT.

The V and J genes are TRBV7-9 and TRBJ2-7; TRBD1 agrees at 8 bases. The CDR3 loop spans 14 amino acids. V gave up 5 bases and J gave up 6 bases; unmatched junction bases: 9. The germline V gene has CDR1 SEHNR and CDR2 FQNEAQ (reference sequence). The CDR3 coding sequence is TGTGCCAGCAGCACCCCGGGACAGGTCGCCGAGCAGTACTTC. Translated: CASSTPGQVAEQYF.

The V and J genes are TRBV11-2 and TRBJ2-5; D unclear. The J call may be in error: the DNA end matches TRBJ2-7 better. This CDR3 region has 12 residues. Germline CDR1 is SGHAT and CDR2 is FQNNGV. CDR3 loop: CASSLGDYEQYF. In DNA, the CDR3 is TGTGCCAGCAGCTTAGGTGATTACGAGCAGTACTTC.

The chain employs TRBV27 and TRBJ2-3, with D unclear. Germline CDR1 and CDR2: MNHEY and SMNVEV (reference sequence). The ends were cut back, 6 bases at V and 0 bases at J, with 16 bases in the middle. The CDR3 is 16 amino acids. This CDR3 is CASRPSLRTSTDTQYF. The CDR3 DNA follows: TGTGCCAGCAGACCCTCGCTCCGAACCAGCACAGATACGCAGTATTTT.

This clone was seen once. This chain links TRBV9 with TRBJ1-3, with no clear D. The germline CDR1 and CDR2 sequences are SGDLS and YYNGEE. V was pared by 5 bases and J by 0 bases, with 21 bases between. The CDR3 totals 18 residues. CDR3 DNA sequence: TGTGCCAGCAGTCCAATGAGTAGGCGCTCGAGCTCTGGAAACACCATATATTTT. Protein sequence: CASSPMSRRSSSGNTIYF.

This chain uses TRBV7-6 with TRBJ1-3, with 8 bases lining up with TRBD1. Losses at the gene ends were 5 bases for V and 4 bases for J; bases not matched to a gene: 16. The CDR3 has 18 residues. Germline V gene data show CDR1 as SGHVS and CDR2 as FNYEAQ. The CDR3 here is CASSPLGQALGWGNTIYF. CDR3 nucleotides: TGTGCCAGCAGCCCTCTGGGACAGGCGTTAGGGTGGGGAAACACCATATATTTT. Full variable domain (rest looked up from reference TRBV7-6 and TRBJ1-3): GAGVSQSPRYKVTKRGQDVALRCDPISGHVSLYWYRQALGQGPEFLTYFNYEAQQDKSGLPNDRFSAERPEGSISTLTIQRTEQRDSAMYRCASSPLGQALGWGNTIYFGEGSWLTVV.

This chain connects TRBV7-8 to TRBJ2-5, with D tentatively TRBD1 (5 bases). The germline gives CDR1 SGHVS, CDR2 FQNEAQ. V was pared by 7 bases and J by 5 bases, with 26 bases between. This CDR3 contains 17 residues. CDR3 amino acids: CASTPAGFPGLGETQYF. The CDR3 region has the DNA TGTGCCAGCACCCCCGCAGGGTTTCCAGGGTTGGGGGAGACCCAGTACTTC.

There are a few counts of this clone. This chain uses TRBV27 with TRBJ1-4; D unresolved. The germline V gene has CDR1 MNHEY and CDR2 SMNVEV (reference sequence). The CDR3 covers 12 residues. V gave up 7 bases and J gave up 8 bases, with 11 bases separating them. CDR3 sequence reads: CASTDSGEKLFF. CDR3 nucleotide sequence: TGTGCCAGCACTGACTCGGGGGAAAAACTGTTTTTT.

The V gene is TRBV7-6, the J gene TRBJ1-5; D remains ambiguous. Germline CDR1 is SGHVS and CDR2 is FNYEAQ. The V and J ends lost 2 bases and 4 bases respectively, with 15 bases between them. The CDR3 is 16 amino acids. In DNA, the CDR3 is TGTGCCAGCAGCTTATTAGACCGGCGGGCGAATCAGCCCCAGCATTTT. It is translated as CASSLLDRRANQPQHF.

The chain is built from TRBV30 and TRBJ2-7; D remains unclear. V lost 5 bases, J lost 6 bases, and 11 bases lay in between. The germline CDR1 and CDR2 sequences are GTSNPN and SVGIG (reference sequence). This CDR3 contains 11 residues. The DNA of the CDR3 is TGTGCCTGGGGTACATCAAGCGAGCAGTACTTC. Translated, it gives CAWGTSSEQYF.

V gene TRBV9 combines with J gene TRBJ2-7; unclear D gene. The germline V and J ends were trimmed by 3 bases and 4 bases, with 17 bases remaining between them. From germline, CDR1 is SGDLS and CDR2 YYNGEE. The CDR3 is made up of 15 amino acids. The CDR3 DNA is TGTGCCAGCAGCGCCAAACCGGGCACCGATTACGAGCAGTACTTC. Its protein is CASSAKPGTDYEQYF. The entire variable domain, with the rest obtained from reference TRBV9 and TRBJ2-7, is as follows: DSGVTQTPKHLITATGQRVTLRCSPRSGDLSVYWYQQSLDQGLQFLIQYYNGEERAKGNILERFSAQQFPDLHSELNLSSLELGDSALYFCASSAKPGTDYEQYFGPGTRLTVT.

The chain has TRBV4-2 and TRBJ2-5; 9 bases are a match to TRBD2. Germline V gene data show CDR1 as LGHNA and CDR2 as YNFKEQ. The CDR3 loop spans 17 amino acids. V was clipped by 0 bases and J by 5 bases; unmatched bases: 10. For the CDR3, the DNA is TGTGCCAGCAGCCAAGAGTTGGCGGGAGGGCCGTGGGAGACCCAGTACTTC. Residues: CASSQELAGGPWETQYF.

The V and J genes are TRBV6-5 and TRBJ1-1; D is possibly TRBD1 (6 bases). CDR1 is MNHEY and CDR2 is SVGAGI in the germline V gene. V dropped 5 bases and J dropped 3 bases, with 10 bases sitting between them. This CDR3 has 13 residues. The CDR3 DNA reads TGTGCCAGCAGTGAGGGGGGGGACACTGAAGCTTTCTTT. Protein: CASSEGGDTEAFF.

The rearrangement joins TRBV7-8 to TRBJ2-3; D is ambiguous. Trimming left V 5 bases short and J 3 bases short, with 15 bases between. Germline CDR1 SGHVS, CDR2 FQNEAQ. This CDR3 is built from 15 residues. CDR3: CASSEAAGGTDTQYF. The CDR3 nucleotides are TGTGCCAGCAGCGAAGCCGCAGGTGGAACAGATACGCAGTATTTT.

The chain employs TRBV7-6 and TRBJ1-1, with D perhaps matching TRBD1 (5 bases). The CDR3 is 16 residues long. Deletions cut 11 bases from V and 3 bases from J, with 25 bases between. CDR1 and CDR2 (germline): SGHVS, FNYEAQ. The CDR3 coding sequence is TGTGCCGGGTCAGAGGGGTTGGATAAGGTGGACACTGAAGCTTTCTTT. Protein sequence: CAGSEGLDKVDTEAFF.

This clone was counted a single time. Written as DNA, the CDR3 is TGTGCCAGCAGTTTGCCCCATTTGGATAAGGCTGAAGCTTTCTTT. Encoded protein: CASSLPHLDKAEAFF. The chain recombines TRBV28 with TRBJ1-1; D unclear. Trimming took 3 bases from V and 6 from J, leaving 17 bases between them. Per the germline V gene, CDR1 is MDHEN and CDR2 is SYDVKM. The CDR3 covers 15 residues.

The CDR3 is CASSLNRGWEQFF. In DNA, the CDR3 is TGTGCCAGCAGCCTTAACAGGGGTTGGGAGCAGTTCTTC. The chain has TRBV7-2 and TRBJ2-1, with TRBD1 matching 7 bases. The CDR3 loop spans 13 amino acids. Trimming removed 5 bases from V and 10 bases from J; junction bases left unmatched: 8. Germline lookup yields CDR1 SGHTA and CDR2 FQGNSA.

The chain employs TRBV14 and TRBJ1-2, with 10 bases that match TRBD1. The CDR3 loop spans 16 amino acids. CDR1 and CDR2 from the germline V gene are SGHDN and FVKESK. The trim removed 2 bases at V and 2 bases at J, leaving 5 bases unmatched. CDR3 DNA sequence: TGTGCCAGCAGCCAACTGCCGGGACAGGGGAACTATGGCTACACCTTC. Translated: CASSQLPGQGNYGYTF.

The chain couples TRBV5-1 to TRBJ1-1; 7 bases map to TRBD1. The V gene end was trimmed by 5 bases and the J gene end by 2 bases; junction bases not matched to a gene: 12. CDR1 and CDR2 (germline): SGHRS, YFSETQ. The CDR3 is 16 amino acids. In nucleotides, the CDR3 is TGCGCCAGCAGGCCACGTCCGGGACAGCCTAACACTGAAGCTTTCTTT. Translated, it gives CASRPRPGQPNTEAFF.

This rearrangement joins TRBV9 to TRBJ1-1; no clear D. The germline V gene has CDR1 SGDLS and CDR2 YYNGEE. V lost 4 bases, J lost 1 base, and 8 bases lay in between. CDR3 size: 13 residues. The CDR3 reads CASSPTQNTEAFF. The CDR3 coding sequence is TGTGCCAGCAGCCCAACCCAGAACACTGAAGCTTTCTTT. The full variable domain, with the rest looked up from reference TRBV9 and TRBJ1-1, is DSGVTQTPKHLITATGQRVTLRCSPRSGDLSVYWYQQSLDQGLQFLIQYYNGEERAKGNILERFSAQQFPDLHSELNLSSLELGDSALYFCASSPTQNTEAFFGQGTRLTVV.

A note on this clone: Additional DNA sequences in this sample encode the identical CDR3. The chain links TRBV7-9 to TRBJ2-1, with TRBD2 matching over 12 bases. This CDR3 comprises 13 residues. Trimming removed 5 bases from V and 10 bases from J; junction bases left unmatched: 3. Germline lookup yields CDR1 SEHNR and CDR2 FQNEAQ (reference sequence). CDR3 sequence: CASSLGLAGEQFF. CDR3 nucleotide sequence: TGTGCCAGCAGCCTCGGACTAGCGGGAGAGCAGTTCTTC.

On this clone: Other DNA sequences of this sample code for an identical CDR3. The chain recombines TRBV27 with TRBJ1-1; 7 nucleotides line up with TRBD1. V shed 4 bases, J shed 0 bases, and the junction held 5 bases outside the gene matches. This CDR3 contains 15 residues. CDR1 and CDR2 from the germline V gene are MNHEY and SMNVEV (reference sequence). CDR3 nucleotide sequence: TGTGCCAGCAGTTCGACAGGGACCCTGAACACTGAAGCTTTCTTT. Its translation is CASSSTGTLNTEAFF.

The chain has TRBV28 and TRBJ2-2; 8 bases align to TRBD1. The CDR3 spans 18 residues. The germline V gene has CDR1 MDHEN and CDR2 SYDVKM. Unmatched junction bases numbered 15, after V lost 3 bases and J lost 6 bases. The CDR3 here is CASSLGWQGASKSGELFF. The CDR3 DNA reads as TGTGCCAGCAGTTTGGGTTGGCAGGGGGCTAGTAAGTCCGGGGAGCTGTTTTTT.

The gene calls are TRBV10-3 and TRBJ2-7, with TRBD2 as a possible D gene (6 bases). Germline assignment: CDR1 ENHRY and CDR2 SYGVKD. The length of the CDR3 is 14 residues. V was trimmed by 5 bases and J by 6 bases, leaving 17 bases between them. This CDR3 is CAISSPGLPSEQYF. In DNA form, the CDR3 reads TGTGCCATCAGTTCACCGGGACTCCCCTCCGAGCAGTACTTC.

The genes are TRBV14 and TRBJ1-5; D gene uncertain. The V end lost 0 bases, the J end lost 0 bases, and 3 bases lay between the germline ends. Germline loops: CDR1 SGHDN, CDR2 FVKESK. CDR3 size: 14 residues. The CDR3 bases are TGTGCCAGCAGCCAAGATTATAGCAATCAGCCCCAGCATTTT. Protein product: CASSQDYSNQPQHF.